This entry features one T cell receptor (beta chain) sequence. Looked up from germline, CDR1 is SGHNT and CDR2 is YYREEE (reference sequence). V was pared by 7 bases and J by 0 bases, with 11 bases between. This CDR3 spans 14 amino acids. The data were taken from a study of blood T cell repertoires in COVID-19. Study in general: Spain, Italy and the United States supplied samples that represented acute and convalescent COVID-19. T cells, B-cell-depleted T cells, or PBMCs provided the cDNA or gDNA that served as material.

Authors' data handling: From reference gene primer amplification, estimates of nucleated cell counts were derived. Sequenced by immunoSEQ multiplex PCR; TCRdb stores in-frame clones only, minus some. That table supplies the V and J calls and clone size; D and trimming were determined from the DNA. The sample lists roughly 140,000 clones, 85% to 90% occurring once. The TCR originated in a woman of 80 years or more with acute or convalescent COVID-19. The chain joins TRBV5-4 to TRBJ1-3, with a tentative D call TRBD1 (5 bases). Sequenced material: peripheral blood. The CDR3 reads CASGRAPSGNTIYF. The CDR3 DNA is TGTGCCAGCGGCAGGGCCCCCTCTGGAAACACCATATATTTT.